A selection of T cell receptor beta chains follows, all from one sample in a study of siplizumab effects on memory and regulatory T cells. Profiled with immunoSEQ multiplex PCR; TCRdb holds only in-frame clones, not every one. The sample consists of over 100,000 clones, 92% of them appearing once. The sequenced material came from Tregs sorted from blood. Receptors were obtained from a human donor in good health. The CDR3 runs from the conserved cysteine through the conserved F or W. D genes are given only for firm matches. The size entry is marked missing in some rows and otherwise reads once, few, many or a size class.

>TRBV5-1|-|TRBJ2-2|TRBD1
CASSVQGASRTGELFF
TGCGCCAGCAGCGTACAGGGGGCTTCGAGAACCGGGGAGCTGTTTTTT
>TRBV10-2|-|TRBJ1-2|-
CASSPDRSYGYTF
TGCGCCAGCAGTCCCGACAGGTCCTATGGCTACACCTTC
>TRBV2|-|TRBJ2-3|-
CASATRQKTDTQYF
TGTGCCAGTGCAACTAGGCAGAAGACAGATACGCAGTATTTT
>TRBV4-2|-|TRBJ1-4|-
CASSQARGINNEKLFF
TGTGCCAGCAGCCAAGCGAGGGGGATAAATAATGAAAAACTGTTTTTT
>TRBV29-1|-|TRBJ2-7|-
CSVPTEQYF
TGCAGCGTCCCAACGGAGCAGTACTTC
>TRBV19|-|TRBJ1-2|-
CASRDWKGTNYGYTF
TGTGCCAGTAGGGACTGGAAGGGGACTAACTATGGCTACACCTTC
>TRBV5-8|-|TRBJ2-5|TRBD1
CASSLQGVETQYF
TGTGCCAGCAGTCTCCAGGGGGTTGAGACCCAGTACTTC
>TRBV5-1|-|TRBJ1-1|-
CASSPLLGNTEAFF
TGCGCCAGCAGCCCGTTACTAGGGAATACTGAAGCTTTCTTT
>TRBV5-1|-|TRBJ1-2|-
CASRPIGATAPPGYTF
TGCGCCAGCAGACCGATCGGGGCCACGGCTCCCCCTGGCTACACCTTC
>TRBV5-3|-|TRBJ1-6|-
CARSSARTLHF
TGTGCCAGAAGCTCCGCAAGGACCCTCCACTTT
>TRBV5-4|-|TRBJ2-5|-
CASSLRTVGGETQYF
TGTGCCAGCAGCTTGCGGACAGTCGGAGGCGAGACCCAGTACTTC
>TRBV10-1|-|TRBJ2-2|-
CASTPDTQSGELFF
TGCGCCAGCACCCCGGACACTCAGTCCGGGGAGCTGTTTTTT
>TRBV5-4|once|TRBJ2-5|TRBD1
CASSLQPGQGETQYF
TGTGCCAGCAGCTTGCAGCCGGGACAGGGAGAGACCCAGTACTTC
>TRBV5-1|-|TRBJ2-1|TRBD2
CASSLTLAEEFF
TGCGCCAGCAGCTTGACCCTAGCGGAAGAGTTCTTC
>TRBV6-5|-|TRBJ1-5|-
CASSYGANPGFQPQHF
TGTGCCAGCAGTTACGGAGCAAATCCAGGGTTTCAGCCCCAGCATTTT
>TRBV29-1|-|TRBJ1-4|-
CSARVATNEKLFF
TGCAGCGCCAGGGTTGCAACTAATGAAAAACTGTTTTTT
>TRBV6-5|-|TRBJ1-1|-
CASSYSATGLTEAFF
TGTGCCAGCAGTTACTCCGCGACGGGACTCACTGAAGCTTTCTTT
>TRBV7-7|-|TRBJ2-5|TRBD2
CASRLGLAAQETQYF
TGTGCCAGCAGACTCGGACTAGCGGCGCAAGAGACCCAGTACTTC
>TRBV5-1|-|TRBJ2-2|-
CASSSYANTGELFF
TGCGCCAGCAGCTCCTATGCGAACACCGGGGAGCTGTTTTTT
>TRBV25-1|once|TRBJ2-5|-
CASSWGRGETQYF
TGTGCCAGCAGCTGGGGGAGAGGGGAGACCCAGTACTTC